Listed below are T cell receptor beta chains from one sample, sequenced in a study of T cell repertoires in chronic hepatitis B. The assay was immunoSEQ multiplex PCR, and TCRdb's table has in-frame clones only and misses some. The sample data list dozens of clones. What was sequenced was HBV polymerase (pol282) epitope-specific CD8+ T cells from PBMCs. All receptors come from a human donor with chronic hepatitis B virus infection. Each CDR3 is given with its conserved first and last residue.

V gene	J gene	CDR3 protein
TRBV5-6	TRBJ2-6	CASTIPNVTKSGQRPDF
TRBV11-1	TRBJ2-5	CASSLAGDIKETQYF
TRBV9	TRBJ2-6	CASDHQTQTKSGQRPDF
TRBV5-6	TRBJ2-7	CASSPTGTGVLDF
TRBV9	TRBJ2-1	CASSGRTGAHEQFF
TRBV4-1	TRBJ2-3	CASSHEGGPVDTQYF
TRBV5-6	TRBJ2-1	CASSLTWAGERNEQFF
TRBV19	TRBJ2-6	CASSVLSTSQSRANVLTF
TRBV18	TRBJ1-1	CASSPPDTEAFF
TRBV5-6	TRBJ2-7	CASSWTGTYEQYF
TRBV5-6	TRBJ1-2	CASSFSVGEIDSYGYTF
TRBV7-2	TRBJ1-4	CASSLRSRVLNEKLFF